The 4 T cell receptor beta chains listed next were all sequenced from one sample in a study of cytomegalovirus exposure and HLA in healthy donors. 60 Vbeta and 13 Jbeta primers were used in PCR. Generated by immunoSEQ multiplex PCR, the TCRdb table keeps only in-frame clones and is missing some. This sample carries 100,000 to 150,000 clones, with 2.2% going to the ten biggest clones. Sequenced: PBMCs. The receptors stem from a man aged 35-49 years in good health and CMV-seronegative.

The DNA for the CDR3 is TGTGCCAGCAGCTTGCGGCTAGCGGAGACCTACGAGCAGTACTTC. Translating it yields CASSLRLAETYEQYF. The chain couples TRBV7-2 to TRBJ2-7, with 7 bases fitting TRBD2. Germline assignment: CDR1 SGHTA and CDR2 FQGNSA. The V and J ends lost 3 bases and 2 bases, in that order; junction bases with no gene match: 7. The CDR3 has 15 amino acids.

The chain recombines TRBV9 with TRBJ2-7, with TRBD1 as a possible D gene (5 bases). Germline V gives CDR1 SGDLS, CDR2 YYNGEE. This CDR3 has 15 residues. Trimming pared 0 bases from V and 2 bases from J, leaving 12 bases between. CDR3 in DNA: TGTGCCAGCAGCGTAGATCAGGGATTCACCTACGAGCAGTACTTC. Translating it yields CASSVDQGFTYEQYF.

The chain recombines TRBV4-2 with TRBJ2-1; 14 nucleotides match TRBD2. Germline V gene sequence: CDR1 LGHNA, CDR2 YNFKEQ. The ends lost 2 bases at V and 8 bases at J; junction bases unmatched: 5. This CDR3 has 16 residues. This CDR3 is CASSQWTSGRIHEQFF. CDR3 DNA sequence: TGTGCCAGCAGCCAATGGACTAGCGGGAGGATCCATGAGCAGTTCTTC.

The chain is built from TRBV11-2 and TRBJ2-3; a weak D match, TRBD1 (6 bases). Between the trimmed V and J ends, which lost 4 bases and 4 bases, there was a span of 12 bases. The CDR3 sequence is 14 residues long. CDR1 SGHAT and CDR2 FQNNGV come from the germline V gene. DNA for the CDR3: TGTGCCAGCAGCTCCATACAGGGCCCAGATACGCAGTATTTT. Translating gives CASSSIQGPDTQYF.